The 8 T cell receptor beta chains in this list originate from one sample, sequenced in a study of blood T cell repertoires in COVID-19. TCRdb's table, derived via immunoSEQ multiplex PCR, lists solely in-frame clones and lacks some. The sample lists tens of thousands of clones, over 70% occurring once. Sequencing was carried out using peripheral blood. The source of these receptors is a man aged 45-65 years with active COVID-19.

This rearrangement joins TRBV10-3 to TRBJ1-2, with D unclear. CDR1 is ENHRY, CDR2 SYGVKD, per germline. CDR3 length: 13 residues. V lost 0 bases and J 3 bases, leaving 5 bases between the germline ends. The CDR3 coding sequence is TGTGCCATCAGTGAGTCCACAGACTATGGCTACACCTTC. As protein: CAISESTDYGYTF.

The chain carries TRBV7-2 and TRBJ2-7; 11 bases match TRBD2. Germline assignment: CDR1 SGHTA and CDR2 FQGNSA. This CDR3 has 17 amino acids. V was pared by 5 bases and J by 1 base, with 10 bases of the junction left unmatched. CDR3 protein: CASSPGTSGTLSYEQYF. The CDR3, as DNA: TGTGCCAGCAGCCCCGGGACTAGCGGTACACTTTCCTACGAGCAGTACTTC.

This rearrangement joins TRBV21-1 to TRBJ2-7; the table's D call of TRBD1 was not tested on the DNA. TRBV21-1 is a pseudogene locus. The length of the CDR3 is 13 residues. The CDR3 protein is CASRQGPSYEQYF. CDR3 DNA sequence: TGTGCCAGTCGACAGGGTCCCTCCTACGAGCAGTACTTC.

The rearrangement joins TRBV11-2 to TRBJ2-3; a weak D match, TRBD2 (6 bases). V was clipped by 7 bases and J by 1 base, with 21 bases between them. Germline-derived CDR1 and CDR2 are SGHAT and FQNNGV. This CDR3 is built from 17 residues. The CDR3 loop reads CASTSGVGDVGTDTQYF. The CDR3 DNA is TGTGCCAGCACCTCGGGGGTCGGGGATGTCGGCACAGATACGCAGTATTTT.

The V gene is TRBV19, the J gene TRBJ1-1; D gene unclear. The CDR3 sequence is 15 residues long. V was cut by 0 bases and J by 5 bases, with 13 bases left in between. The germline gives CDR1 LNHDA, CDR2 SQIVND (reference sequence). As DNA, the CDR3 is TGTGCCAGTAGTATAGAACATCAAAGGCGGACTGAAGCTTTCTTT. Translation gives CASSIEHQRRTEAFF.

The chain joins TRBV19 to TRBJ1-3; D remains unclear. The germline CDR1 and CDR2 sequences are LNHDA and SQIVND (reference sequence). Between the trimmed V and J ends, which lost 4 bases and 0 bases, there was a span of 10 bases. The CDR3 has 15 residues. The CDR3, as DNA: TGTGCCAGTAGTAACTACGGGTCCTCTGGAAACACCATATATTTT. It encodes CASSNYGSSGNTIYF.

The genes are TRBV4-2 and TRBJ2-1; TRBD1 aligns across 9 bases. J was trimmed by 9 bases and V by 3 bases; bases with no gene match: 12. CDR1 and CDR2 (germline): LGHNA, YNFKEQ. The CDR3 is made up of 16 amino acids. CDR3 DNA sequence: TGTGCCAGCAGCCAGTTTACAGGGGGCAGGTCTACTGAGCAGTTCTTC. Translated, it gives CASSQFTGGRSTEQFF.

The V and J genes are TRBV4-3 and TRBJ1-1; TRBD1 agrees at 7 bases. V dropped 0 bases and J dropped 1; count of bases not matched to a gene: 11. CDR3 length: 18 residues. Per germline, CDR1 LGHNA and CDR2 YSLEER. CDR3 protein: CASSQDQRFGTENTEAFF. As DNA, the CDR3 is TGCGCCAGCAGCCAAGACCAAAGATTTGGGACAGAGAACACTGAAGCTTTCTTT.